The 14 T cell receptor beta chains below come from one sample, sequenced in a study of cytotoxic CD8 clonotypes in ibrutinib-treated CLL. Assay used: immunoSEQ multiplex PCR; TCRdb lists only in-frame clones, some missing. Of approximately 100,000 clones detected, about 72% appear once; the ten largest clones hold under 35%. Specimen: PBMCs, collected after 12 months of ibrutinib treatment. The origin of the receptors is a human donor with chronic lymphocytic leukemia.

This chain uses TRBV19 with TRBJ2-3, with D possibly TRBD1 on 5 matching bases. The germline V and J ends were trimmed by 6 bases and 5 bases, with 9 bases remaining between them. Germline loops: CDR1 LNHDA, CDR2 SQIVND (reference sequence). This CDR3 comprises 12 residues. The CDR3 reads CASSLRVDTQYF. The CDR3 DNA sequence: TGTGCCAGTAGCCTCAGGGTAGATACGCAGTATTTT.

The V call is TRBV7-6, the J call TRBJ1-2; tentatively, D is TRBD1 (5 bases). The CDR3 runs 15 residues. From germline, CDR1 is SGHVS and CDR2 FNYEAQ. V lost 8 bases and J 6 bases, leaving 22 bases between the germline ends. The CDR3 bases are TGTGCCAGCGGTGACATAGGGGACCTCTTGGATGGCTACACCTTC. It encodes CASGDIGDLLDGYTF.

The V call is TRBV6-5, the J call TRBJ2-7, with TRBD2 identical over 11 bases. The length of the CDR3 is 15 residues. Germline V lookup: CDR1 MNHEY, CDR2 SVGAGI. With V trimmed by 5 bases and J by 2 bases, 5 bases remained unmatched. CDR3 sequence (DNA): TGTGCCAGCAGTGCCCCACTAGCGGGGGCCTACGAGCAGTACTTC. Translation: CASSAPLAGAYEQYF.

This clone was recorded only once. This chain links TRBV7-2 with TRBJ1-1; D possibly corresponds to TRBD1 (5 bases). V lost 5 bases and J lost 4, with 20 bases in between. The germline V gene encodes CDR1 SGHTA and CDR2 FQGNSA. The CDR3 covers 16 residues. DNA of the CDR3: TGTGCCAGCAGCGGGTCCCTGACAGTCTTCTCCACTGAAGCTTTCTTT. It encodes CASSGSLTVFSTEAFF.

The chain uses TRBV4-1 and TRBJ1-5; D is unresolved. From germline, CDR1 is MGHRA and CDR2 YSYEKL. The CDR3 totals 15 residues. Trimming cost V 0 bases and J 7 bases, with 13 bases left between them. This chain's CDR3 is CASSQEIGGRQPQHF. CDR3 sequence (DNA): TGCGCCAGCAGCCAAGAGATCGGAGGGCGACAGCCCCAGCATTTT.

The chain links TRBV6-1 to TRBJ2-3; the D gene is possibly TRBD1 (5 bases). V shed 8 bases and J shed 2 bases, with 17 bases lying between them. The CDR3 covers 15 residues. Germline assignment: CDR1 MNHNS and CDR2 SASEGT. The CDR3 DNA follows: TGTGCCAGCGGCGACTGGGGTGGGGCCACAGATACGCAGTATTTT. Its protein is CASGDWGGATDTQYF.

The gene calls are TRBV6-5 and TRBJ2-7; 7 bases match TRBD1. This CDR3 has 15 residues. Trimming at V came to 4 bases and at J to 1 base, leaving 7 bases not matched to a gene. Per the germline V gene, CDR1 is MNHEY and CDR2 is SVGAGI. The CDR3 loop reads CASSSTVGQSYEQYF. Written as DNA, the CDR3 is TGTGCCAGCAGTTCCACCGTGGGACAGTCCTACGAGCAGTACTTC.

The genes are TRBV7-9 and TRBJ2-5; 9 bases map to TRBD2. This CDR3 comprises 16 residues. J gave up 2 bases and V 6 bases, and 10 bases lay outside the gene matches. CDR1 and CDR2 (germline): SEHNR, FQNEAQ (reference sequence). CDR3 DNA sequence: TGTGCCAGCAGGATCGCTAGCGGGGCGATACAAGAGACCCAGTACTTC. Translation gives CASRIASGAIQETQYF.

This chain's CDR3 is CASSFLGGTEAFF. Here the CDR3 DNA reads TGTGCCAGCAGTTTCCTAGGAGGCACTGAAGCTTTCTTT. The chain carries TRBV28 and TRBJ1-1; D is ambiguous. The CDR3 sequence is 13 residues long. From germline, CDR1 is MDHEN and CDR2 SYDVKM. The ends were cut back, 3 bases at V and 4 bases at J, with 9 bases in the middle.

This clone was counted once. This chain joins TRBV18 and TRBJ1-1; D gene uncertain. The V gene's germline CDR1 is KGHSH and CDR2 LQKENI. The V end lost 3 bases, the J end lost 8 bases, and 19 bases lay between the germline ends. The CDR3 has 15 amino acids. The CDR3: CASSPDNPGRNEAFF. CDR3 nucleotides: TGTGCCAGCTCACCCGATAATCCGGGCAGAAACGAAGCTTTCTTT.

The chain recombines TRBV9 with TRBJ2-3, with 15 bases lining up with TRBD2. Germline-derived CDR1 and CDR2 are SGDLS and YYNGEE. J lost 5 bases, V lost 3 bases, and 10 bases had no gene match. The CDR3 runs to 18 residues. The CDR3 DNA is TGTGCCAGCAGCGCCCACAGGACTAGCGGGGGGGCTGGAGATACGCAGTATTTT. Its protein product is CASSAHRTSGGAGDTQYF.

V gene TRBV19 combines with J gene TRBJ1-2, with 7 bases identical to TRBD1. Germline V gene lookup returns CDR1 LNHDA and CDR2 SQIVND (reference sequence). The CDR3 extends over 15 amino acids. The junction had 2 bases not matched to a gene; V was cut back by 1 base and J by 0 bases. CDR3: CASSIGGTANYGYTF. CDR3 sequence (DNA): TGTGCCAGTAGTATAGGAGGGACAGCTAACTATGGCTACACCTTC.

The V and J genes are TRBV30 and TRBJ2-2; D might be TRBD1 (7 bases). The CDR3 is 13 amino acids. The germline V and J ends were trimmed by 4 bases and 4 bases, with 10 bases remaining between them. Germline V gene sequence: CDR1 GTSNPN, CDR2 SVGIG (reference sequence). CDR3 protein: CAWNQGGTGELFF. Written as DNA, the CDR3 is TGTGCCTGGAATCAGGGGGGCACCGGGGAGCTGTTTTTT.

This clone was recorded once. The V gene is TRBV25-1, the J gene TRBJ1-1; TRBD1 aligns across 7 bases. The trim removed 2 bases at V and 0 bases at J, leaving 0 bases unmatched. This CDR3 spans 14 amino acids. CDR1 and CDR2 (germline): MGHDK, SYGVNS. The CDR3: CASSETGVNTEAFF. CDR3 nucleotides: TGTGCCAGCAGTGAAACAGGGGTGAACACTGAAGCTTTCTTT.